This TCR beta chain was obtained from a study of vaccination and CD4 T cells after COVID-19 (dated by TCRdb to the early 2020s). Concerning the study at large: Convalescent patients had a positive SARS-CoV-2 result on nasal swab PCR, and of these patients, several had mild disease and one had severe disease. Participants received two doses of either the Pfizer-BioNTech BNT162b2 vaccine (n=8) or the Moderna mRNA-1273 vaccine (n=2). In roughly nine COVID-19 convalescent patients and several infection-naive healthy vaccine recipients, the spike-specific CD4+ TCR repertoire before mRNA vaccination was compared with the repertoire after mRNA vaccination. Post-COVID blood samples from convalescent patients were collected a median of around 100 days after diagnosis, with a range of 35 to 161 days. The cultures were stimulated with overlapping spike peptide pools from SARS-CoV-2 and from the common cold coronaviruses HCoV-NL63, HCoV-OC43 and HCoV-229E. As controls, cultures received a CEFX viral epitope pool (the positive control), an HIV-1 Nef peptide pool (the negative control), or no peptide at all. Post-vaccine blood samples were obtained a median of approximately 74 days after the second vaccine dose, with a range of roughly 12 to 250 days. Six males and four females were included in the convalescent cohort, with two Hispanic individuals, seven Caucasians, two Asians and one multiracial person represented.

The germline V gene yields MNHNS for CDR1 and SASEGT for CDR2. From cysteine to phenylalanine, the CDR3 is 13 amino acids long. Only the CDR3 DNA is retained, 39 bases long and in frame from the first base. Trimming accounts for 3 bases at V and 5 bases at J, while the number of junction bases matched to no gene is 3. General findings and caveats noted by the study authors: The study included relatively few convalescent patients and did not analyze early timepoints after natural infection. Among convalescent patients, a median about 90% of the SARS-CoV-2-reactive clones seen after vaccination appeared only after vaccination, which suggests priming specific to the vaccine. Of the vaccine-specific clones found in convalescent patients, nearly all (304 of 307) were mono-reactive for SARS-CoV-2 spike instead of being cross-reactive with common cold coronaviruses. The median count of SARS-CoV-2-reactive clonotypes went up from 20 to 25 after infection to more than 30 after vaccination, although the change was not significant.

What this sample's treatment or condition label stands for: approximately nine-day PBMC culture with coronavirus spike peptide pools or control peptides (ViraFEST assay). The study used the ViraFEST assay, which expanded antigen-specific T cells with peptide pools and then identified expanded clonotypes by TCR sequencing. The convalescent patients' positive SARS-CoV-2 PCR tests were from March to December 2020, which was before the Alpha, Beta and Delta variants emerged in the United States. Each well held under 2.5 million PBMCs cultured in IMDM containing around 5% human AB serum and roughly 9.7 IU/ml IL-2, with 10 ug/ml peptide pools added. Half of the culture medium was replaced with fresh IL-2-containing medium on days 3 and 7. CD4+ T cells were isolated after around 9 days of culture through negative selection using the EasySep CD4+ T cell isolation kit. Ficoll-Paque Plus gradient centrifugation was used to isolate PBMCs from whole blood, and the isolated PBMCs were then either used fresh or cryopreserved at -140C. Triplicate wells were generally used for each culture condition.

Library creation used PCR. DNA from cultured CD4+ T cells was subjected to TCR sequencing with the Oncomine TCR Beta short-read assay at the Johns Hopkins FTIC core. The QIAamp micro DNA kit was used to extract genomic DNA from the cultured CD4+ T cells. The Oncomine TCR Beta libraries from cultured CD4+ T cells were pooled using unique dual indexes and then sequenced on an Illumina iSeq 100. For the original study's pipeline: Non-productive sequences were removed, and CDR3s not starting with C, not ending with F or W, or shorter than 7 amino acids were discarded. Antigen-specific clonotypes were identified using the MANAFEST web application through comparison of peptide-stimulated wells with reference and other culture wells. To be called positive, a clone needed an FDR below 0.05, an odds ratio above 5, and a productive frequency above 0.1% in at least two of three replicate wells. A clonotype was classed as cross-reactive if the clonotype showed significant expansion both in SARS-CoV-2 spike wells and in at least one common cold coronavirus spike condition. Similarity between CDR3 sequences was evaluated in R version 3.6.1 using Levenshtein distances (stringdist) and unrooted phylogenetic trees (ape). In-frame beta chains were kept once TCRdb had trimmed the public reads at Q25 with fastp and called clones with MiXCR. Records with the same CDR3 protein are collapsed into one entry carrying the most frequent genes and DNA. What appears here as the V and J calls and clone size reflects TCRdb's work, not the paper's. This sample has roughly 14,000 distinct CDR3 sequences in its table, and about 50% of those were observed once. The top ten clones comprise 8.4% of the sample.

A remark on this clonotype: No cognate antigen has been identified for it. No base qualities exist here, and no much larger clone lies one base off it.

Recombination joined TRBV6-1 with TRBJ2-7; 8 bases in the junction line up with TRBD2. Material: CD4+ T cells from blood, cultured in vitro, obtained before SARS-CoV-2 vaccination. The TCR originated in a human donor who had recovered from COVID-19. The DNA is TGTGCCAGCAGTGAGGTGCGGGAGGACGAGCAGTACTTC. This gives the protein CASSEVREDEQYF.